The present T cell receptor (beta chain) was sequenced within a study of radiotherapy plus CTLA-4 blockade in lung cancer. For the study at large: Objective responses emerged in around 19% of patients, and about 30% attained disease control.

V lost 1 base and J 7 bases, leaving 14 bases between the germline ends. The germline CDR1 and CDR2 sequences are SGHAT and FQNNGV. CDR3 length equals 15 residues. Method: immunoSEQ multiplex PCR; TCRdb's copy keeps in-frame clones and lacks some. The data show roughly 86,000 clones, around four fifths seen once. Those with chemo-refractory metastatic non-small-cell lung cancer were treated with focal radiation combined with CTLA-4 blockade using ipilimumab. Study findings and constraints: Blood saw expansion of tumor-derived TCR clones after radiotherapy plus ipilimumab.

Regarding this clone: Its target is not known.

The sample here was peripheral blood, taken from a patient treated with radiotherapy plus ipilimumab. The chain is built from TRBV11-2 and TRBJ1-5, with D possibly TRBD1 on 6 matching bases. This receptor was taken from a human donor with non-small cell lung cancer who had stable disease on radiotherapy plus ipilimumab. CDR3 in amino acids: CASSLGAGAKQPQHF. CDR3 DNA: TGTGCCAGCAGCTTAGGGGCGGGGGCTAAACAGCCCCAGCATTTT.